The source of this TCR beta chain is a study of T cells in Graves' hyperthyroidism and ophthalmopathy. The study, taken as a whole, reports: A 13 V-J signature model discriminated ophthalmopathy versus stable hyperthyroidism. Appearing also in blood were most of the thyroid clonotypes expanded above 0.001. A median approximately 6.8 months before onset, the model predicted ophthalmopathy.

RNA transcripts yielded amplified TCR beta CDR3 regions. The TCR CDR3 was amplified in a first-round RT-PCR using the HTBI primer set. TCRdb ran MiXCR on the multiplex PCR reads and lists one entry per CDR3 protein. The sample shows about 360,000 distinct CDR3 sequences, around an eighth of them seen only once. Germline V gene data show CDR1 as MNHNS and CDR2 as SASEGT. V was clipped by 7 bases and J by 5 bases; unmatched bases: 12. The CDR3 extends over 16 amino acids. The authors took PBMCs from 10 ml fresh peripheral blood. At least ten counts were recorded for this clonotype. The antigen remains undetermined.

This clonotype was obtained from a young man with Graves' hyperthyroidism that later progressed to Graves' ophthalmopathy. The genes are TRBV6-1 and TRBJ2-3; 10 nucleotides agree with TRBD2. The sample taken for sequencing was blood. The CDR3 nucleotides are TGTGCCAGCACACCAAGAGCGGGGGGGCAAGGAGATACGCAGTATTTT. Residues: CASTPRAGGQGDTQYF.